This T cell receptor (beta chain) appears in the sequencing data of a study of CD8 T cells in ankylosing spondylitis. This CDR3 contains 17 residues. CDR1 SGHTA and CDR2 FQGNSA come from the germline V gene. V lost 4 bases to trimming and J lost 0 bases, with 16 bases between them. The study, taken as a whole, reports: Disease-linked clones bore a CD8+ phenotype, appearing relatively rarely in peripheral blood. Ankylosing spondylitis blood seemed to carry a telltale TCR beta motif made of fewer than 10 highly homologous variants. Some of the motif variants had earlier been found in reactive arthritis patients' fluid and blood. Within matched ankylosing spondylitis synovial fluid, disease-linked clones were reportedly significantly enriched.

Quantitative 5'-RACE with molecular barcodes produced the TCR beta libraries. MiXCR was run by TCRdb on the 5' RACE reads, yielding one entry per CDR3 protein. The sample holds just under 550,000 distinct CDR3 sequences; about 12% are singletons and the top ten take almost 7%. A note on this clonotype: Its antigen is currently unknown.

The receptor was isolated from a male donor with ankylosing spondylitis. The sample was blood, either unsorted or a sorted T cell fraction (not recorded which). The gene calls are TRBV7-2 and TRBJ1-5; D call uncertain. Written as DNA, the CDR3 is TGTGCCAGCAGCTCGGGGTACCAGAAGAATAGCAATCAGCCCCAGCATTTT. It is translated as CASSSGYQKNSNQPQHF.